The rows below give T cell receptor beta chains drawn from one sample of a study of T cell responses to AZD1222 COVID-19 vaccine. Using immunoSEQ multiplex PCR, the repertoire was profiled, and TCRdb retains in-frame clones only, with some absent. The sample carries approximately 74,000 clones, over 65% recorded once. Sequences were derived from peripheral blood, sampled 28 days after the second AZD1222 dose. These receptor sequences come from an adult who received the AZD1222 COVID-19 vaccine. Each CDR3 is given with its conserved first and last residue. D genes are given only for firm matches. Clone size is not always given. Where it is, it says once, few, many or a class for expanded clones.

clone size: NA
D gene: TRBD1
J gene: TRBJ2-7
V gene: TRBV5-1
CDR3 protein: CASSLRGTGAYEQYF
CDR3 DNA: TGCGCCAGCAGCTTGCGGGGGACAGGCGCCTACGAGCAGTACTTC

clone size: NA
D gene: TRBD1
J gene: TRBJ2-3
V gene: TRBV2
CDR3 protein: CASSGQGAPSTDTQYF
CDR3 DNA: TGTGCCAGCAGCGGACAGGGGGCGCCTAGCACAGATACGCAGTATTTT

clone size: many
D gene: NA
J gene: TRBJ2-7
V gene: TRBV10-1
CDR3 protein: CASSTTEDGEQYF
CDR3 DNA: TGCGCCAGCAGTACAACCGAAGACGGGGAGCAGTACTTC

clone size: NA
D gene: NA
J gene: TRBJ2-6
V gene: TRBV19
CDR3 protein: CASSRAFWANVLTF
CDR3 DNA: TGTGCCAGTAGTAGGGCGTTCTGGGCCAACGTCCTGACTTTC

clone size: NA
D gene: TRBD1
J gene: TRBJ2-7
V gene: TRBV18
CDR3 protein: CASSPGQTYEQYF
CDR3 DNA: TGTGCCAGCTCACCGGGACAGACCTACGAGCAGTACTTC

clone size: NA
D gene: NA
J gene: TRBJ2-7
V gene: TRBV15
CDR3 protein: CATSRELFYEQYF
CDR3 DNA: TGTGCCACCAGCAGGGAACTTTTCTACGAGCAGTACTTC

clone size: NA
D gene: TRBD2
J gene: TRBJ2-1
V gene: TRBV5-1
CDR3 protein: CASSPFFGGRGGQFF
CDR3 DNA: TGCGCCAGCAGCCCGTTTTTTGGCGGGAGGGGTGGGCAGTTCTTC

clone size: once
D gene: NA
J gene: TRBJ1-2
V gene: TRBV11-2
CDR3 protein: CASSAGNYGYTF
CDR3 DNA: TGTGCCAGCAGCGCCGGTAACTATGGCTACACCTTC

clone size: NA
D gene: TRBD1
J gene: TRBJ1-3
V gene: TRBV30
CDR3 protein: CAYSGDRGSNTIYF
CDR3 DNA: TGTGCCTACTCCGGGGACAGGGGATCAAACACCATATATTTT

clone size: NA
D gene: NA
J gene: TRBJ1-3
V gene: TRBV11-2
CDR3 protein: CASSSSARNTIYF
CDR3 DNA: TGTGCCAGCAGCTCCTCTGCGCGAAACACCATATATTTT

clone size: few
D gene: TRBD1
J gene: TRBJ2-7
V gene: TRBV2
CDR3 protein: CASSLSGTGFTYEQYF
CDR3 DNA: TGTGCCAGCAGTCTATCCGGGACAGGGTTCACCTACGAGCAGTACTTC

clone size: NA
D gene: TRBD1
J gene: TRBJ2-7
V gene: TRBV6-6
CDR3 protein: CASRSGQGGEQYF
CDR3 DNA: TGTGCCAGCAGGTCGGGACAGGGTGGGGAGCAGTACTTC

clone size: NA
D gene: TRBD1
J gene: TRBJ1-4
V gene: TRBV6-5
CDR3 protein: CASSRTGTEKLFF
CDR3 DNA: TGTGCCAGCAGCCGGACAGGGACTGAAAAACTGTTTTTT

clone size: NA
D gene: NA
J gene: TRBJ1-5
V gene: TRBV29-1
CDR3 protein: CSVGARDQPQHF
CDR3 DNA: TGCAGCGTTGGGGCCAGGGATCAGCCCCAGCATTTT

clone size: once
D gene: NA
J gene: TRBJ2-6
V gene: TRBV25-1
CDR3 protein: CASSPSGANVLTF
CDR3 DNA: TGTGCCAGCAGTCCCTCTGGGGCCAACGTCCTGACTTTC

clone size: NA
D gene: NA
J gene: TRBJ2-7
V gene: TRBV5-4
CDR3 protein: CASSLIDSYEQYF
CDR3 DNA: TGTGCCAGCAGCCTGATAGACTCCTACGAGCAGTACTTC

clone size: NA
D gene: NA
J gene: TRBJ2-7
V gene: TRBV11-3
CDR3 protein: CASSRLDPSYEQYF
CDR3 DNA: TGTGCCAGCAGCCGACTAGACCCCTCCTACGAGCAGTACTTC

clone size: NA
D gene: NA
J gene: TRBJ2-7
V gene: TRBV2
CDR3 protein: CASSGLSYEQYF
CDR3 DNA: TGTGCCAGCAGCGGACTGTCCTACGAGCAGTACTTC

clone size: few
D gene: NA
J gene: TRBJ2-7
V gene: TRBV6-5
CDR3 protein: CASSYSYGETYEQYF
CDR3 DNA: TGTGCCAGCAGTTACTCGTACGGGGAGACCTACGAGCAGTACTTC

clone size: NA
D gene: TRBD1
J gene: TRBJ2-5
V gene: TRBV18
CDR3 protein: CASSPPKVGTGDGETQYF
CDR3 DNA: TGTGCCAGCTCACCACCTAAGGTCGGGACAGGTGATGGAGAGACCCAGTACTTC

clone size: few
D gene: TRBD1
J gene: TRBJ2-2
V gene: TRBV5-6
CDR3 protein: CASRGTGNTGELFF
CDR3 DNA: TGTGCCAGCAGGGGGACAGGGAACACCGGGGAGCTGTTTTTT

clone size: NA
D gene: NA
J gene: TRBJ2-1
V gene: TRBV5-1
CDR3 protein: CASSLDPENEQFF
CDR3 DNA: TGCGCCAGCAGCTTGGACCCTGAGAATGAGCAGTTCTTC

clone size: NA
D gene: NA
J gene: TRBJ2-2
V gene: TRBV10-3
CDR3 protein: CAISWTDTGELFF
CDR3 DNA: TGTGCCATCAGTTGGACAGACACCGGGGAGCTGTTTTTT

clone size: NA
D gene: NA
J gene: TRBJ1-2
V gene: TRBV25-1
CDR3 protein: CASSSRGGNYGYTF
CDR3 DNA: TGTGCCAGCAGTTCCCGAGGGGGTAACTATGGCTACACCTTC

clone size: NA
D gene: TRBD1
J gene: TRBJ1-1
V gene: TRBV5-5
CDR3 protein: CASSWGQGNTEAFF
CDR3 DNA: TGTGCCAGCAGCTGGGGACAGGGGAACACTGAAGCTTTCTTT

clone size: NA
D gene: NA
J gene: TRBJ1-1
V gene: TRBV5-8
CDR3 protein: CASSFGSFRGVAFF
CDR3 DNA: TGTGCCAGCAGCTTCGGAAGTTTTCGTGGGGTAGCTTTCTTT